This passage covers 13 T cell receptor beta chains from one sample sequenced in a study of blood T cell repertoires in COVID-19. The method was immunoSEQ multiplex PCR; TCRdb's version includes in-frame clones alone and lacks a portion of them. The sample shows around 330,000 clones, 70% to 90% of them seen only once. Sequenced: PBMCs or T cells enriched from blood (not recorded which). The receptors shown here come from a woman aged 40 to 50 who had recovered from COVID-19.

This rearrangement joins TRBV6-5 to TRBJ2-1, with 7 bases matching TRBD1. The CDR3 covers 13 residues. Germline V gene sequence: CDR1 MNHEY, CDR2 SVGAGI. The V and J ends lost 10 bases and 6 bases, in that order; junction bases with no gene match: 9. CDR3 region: CATAKTGRNEQFF. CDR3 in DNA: TGTGCCACTGCGAAGACAGGGCGCAATGAGCAGTTCTTC.

The CDR3 DNA follows: TGTGCCATCGCTGGGGGCACCGCCTACAATGAGCAGTTCTTC. It specifies CAIAGGTAYNEQFF. The V and J genes are TRBV10-3 and TRBJ2-1; TRBD1 might be the D (6 bases). The CDR3 length is 14 residues. V dropped 8 bases and J dropped 2 bases, with 13 bases sitting between them. Germline loops: CDR1 ENHRY, CDR2 SYGVKD.

The CDR3 DNA follows: TGTGCCAGCTCCCTGGCGGATAGCAATCAGCCCCAGCATTTT. This translates into CASSLADSNQPQHF. The genes are TRBV18 and TRBJ1-5; D is unresolved. This CDR3 is 14 amino acids long. Germline assignment: CDR1 KGHSH and CDR2 LQKENI. Trimming took off 6 bases at V and 0 bases at J, with 9 bases between the two ends.

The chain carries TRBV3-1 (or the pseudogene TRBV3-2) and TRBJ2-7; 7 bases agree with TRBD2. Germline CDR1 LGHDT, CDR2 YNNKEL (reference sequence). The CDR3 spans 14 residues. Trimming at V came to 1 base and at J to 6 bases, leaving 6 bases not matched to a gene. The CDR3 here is CASSQAGGSSEQYF. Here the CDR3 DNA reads TGTGCCAGCAGCCAAGCGGGAGGTAGCTCCGAGCAGTACTTC.

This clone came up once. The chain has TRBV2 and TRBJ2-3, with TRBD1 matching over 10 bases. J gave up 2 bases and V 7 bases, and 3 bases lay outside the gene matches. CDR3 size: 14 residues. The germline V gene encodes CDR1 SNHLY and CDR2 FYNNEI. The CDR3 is CASKDRGLTDTQYF. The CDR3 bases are TGTGCCAGCAAAGACAGGGGGCTCACAGATACGCAGTATTTT.

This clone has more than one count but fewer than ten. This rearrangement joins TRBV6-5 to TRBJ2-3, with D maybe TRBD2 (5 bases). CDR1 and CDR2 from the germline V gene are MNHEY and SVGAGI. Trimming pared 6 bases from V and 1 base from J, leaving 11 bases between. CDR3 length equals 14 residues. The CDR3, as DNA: TGTGCCAGCAGCGAGGGAAGACGCACAGATACGCAGTATTTT. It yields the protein CASSEGRRTDTQYF.

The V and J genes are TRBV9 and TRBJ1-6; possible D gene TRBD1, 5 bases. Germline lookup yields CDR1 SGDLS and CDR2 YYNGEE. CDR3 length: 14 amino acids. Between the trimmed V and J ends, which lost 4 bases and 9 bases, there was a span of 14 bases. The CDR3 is CASSSTVSGSPLHF. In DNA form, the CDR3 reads TGTGCCAGCAGCTCGACAGTTAGTGGTTCACCCCTCCACTTT.

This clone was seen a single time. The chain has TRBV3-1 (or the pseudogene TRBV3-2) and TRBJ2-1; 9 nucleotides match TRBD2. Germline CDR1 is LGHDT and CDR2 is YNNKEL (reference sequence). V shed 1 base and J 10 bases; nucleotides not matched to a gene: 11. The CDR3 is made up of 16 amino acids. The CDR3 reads CASSQAGGAGGLEQFF. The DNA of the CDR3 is TGTGCCAGCAGCCAAGCTGGAGGCGCGGGAGGGTTAGAGCAGTTCTTC.

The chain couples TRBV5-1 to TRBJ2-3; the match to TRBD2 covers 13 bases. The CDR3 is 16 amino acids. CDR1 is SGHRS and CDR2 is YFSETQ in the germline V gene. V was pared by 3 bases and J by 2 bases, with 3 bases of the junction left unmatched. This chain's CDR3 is CASSSTSGGATDTQYF. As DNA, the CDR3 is TGCGCCAGCAGCTCAACTAGCGGGGGGGCCACAGATACGCAGTATTTT.

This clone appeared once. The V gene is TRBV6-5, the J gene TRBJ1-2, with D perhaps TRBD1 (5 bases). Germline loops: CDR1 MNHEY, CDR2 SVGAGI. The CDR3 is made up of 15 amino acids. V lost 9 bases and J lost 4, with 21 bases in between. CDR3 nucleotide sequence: TGTGCCAGTACCGAGACAGCTATTGAATCCTATGGCTACACCTTC. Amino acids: CASTETAIESYGYTF.

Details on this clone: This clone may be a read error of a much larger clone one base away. CDR3 protein: CASSPQFYEQYF. The CDR3 coding sequence is TGTGCCAGCAGCCCCCAGTTTTACGAGCAGTACTTC. The chain has TRBV6-6 and TRBJ2-7, with D uncertain. This CDR3 region has 12 residues. Germline V lookup: CDR1 MNHNY, CDR2 SVGAGI (reference sequence). The V end lost 6 bases, the J end lost 4 bases, and 10 bases lay between the germline ends.

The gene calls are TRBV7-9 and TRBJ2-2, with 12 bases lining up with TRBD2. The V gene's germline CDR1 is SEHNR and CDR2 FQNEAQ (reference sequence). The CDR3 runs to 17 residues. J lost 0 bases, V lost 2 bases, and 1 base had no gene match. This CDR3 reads CASSLTSGGSNTGELFF. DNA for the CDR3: TGTGCCAGCAGCTTAACTAGCGGGGGGTCGAACACCGGGGAGCTGTTTTTT.

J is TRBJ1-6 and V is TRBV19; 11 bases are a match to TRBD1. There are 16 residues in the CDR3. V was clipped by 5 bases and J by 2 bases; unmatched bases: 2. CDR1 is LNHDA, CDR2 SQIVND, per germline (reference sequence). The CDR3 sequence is CASSPGQGAYNSPLHF. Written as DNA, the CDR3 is TGTGCCAGTAGTCCGGGACAGGGGGCCTATAATTCACCCCTCCACTTT.